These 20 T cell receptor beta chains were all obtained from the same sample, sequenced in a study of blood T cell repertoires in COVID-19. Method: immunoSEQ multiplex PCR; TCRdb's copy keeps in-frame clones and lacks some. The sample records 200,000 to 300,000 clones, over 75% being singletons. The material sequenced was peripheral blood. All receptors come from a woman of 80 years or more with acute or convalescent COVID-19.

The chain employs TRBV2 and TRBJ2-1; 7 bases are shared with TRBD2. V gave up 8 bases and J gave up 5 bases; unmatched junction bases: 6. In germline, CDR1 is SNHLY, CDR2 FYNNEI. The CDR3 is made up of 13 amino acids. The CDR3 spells CASHKGLNNEQFF. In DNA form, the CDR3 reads TGTGCCAGCCACAAGGGACTAAACAATGAGCAGTTCTTC.

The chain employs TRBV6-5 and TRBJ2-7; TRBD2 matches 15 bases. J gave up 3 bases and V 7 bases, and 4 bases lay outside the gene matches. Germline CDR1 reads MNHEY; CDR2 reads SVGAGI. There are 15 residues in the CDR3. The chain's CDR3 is CASTAGLAGGYEQYF. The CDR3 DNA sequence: TGTGCCAGCACCGCGGGACTAGCGGGAGGCTACGAGCAGTACTTC.

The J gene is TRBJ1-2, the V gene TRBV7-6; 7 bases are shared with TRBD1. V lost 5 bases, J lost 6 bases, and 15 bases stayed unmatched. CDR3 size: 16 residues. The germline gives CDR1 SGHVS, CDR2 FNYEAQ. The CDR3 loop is CASSPNRGGADNGYTF. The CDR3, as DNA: TGTGCCAGCAGCCCAAACAGGGGTGGGGCTGATAATGGCTACACCTTC.

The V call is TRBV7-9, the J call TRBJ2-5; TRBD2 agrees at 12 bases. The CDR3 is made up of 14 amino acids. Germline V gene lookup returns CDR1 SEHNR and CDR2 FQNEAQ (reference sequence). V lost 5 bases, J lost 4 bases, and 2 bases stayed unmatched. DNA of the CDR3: TGTGCCAGCAGCACGGGACTAGCGGGAGAGACCCAGTACTTC. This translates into CASSTGLAGETQYF.

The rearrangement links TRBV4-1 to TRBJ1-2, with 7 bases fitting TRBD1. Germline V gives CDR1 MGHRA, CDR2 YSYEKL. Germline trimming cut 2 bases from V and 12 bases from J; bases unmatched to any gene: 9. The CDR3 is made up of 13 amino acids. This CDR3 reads CASSQPLTGRHTF. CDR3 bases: TGCGCCAGCAGCCAACCCCTGACAGGGCGACACACCTTC.

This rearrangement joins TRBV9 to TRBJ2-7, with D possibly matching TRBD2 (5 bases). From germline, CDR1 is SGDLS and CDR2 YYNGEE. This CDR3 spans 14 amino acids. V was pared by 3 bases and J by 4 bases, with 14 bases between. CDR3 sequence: CASSGGIPPYEQYF. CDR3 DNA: TGTGCCAGCAGCGGAGGGATTCCCCCTTACGAGCAGTACTTC. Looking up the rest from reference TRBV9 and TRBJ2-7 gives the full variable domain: DSGVTQTPKHLITATGQRVTLRCSPRSGDLSVYWYQQSLDQGLQFLIQYYNGEERAKGNILERFSAQQFPDLHSELNLSSLELGDSALYFCASSGGIPPYEQYFGPGTRLTVT.

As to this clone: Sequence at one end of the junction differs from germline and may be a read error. The CDR3 sequence: CASSSRTGRDSPLHF. In DNA form, the CDR3 reads TGCGCCAGCAGCTCTCGGACAGGGAGAGATTCGCCCCTCCACTTT. The J gene is TRBJ1-6, the V gene TRBV5-1; TRBD1 matches at 8 bases. Germline V lookup: CDR1 SGHRS, CDR2 YFSETQ. This CDR3 is 15 amino acids long.

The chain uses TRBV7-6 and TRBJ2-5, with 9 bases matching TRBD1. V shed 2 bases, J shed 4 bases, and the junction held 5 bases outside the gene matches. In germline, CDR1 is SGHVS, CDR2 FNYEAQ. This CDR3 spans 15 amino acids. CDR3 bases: TGTGCCAGCAGCTTAATGGGACAGGGAGGAGAGACCCAGTACTTC. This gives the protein CASSLMGQGGETQYF.

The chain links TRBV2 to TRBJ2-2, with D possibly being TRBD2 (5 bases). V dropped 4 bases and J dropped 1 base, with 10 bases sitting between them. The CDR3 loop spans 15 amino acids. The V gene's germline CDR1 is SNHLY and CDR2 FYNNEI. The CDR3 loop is CASSVVGGNTGELFF. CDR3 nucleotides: TGTGCCAGCAGTGTAGTTGGAGGGAACACCGGGGAGCTGTTTTTT.

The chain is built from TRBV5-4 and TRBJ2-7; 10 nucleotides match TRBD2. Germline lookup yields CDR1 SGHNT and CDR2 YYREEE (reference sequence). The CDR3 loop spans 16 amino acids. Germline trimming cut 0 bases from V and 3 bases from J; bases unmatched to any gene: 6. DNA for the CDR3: TGTGCCAGCAGCTTGGCCAGCGGGAGGGCCCTCTACGAGCAGTACTTC. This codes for CASSLASGRALYEQYF.

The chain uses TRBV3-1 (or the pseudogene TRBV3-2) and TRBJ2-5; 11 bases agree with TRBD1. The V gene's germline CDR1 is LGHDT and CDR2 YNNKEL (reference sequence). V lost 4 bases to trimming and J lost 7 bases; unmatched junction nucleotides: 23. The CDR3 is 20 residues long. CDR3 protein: CASSPTPGQGVLAKRWTQYF. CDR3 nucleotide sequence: TGTGCCAGCAGCCCCACCCCGGGACAGGGGGTACTAGCGAAACGGTGGACCCAGTACTTC.

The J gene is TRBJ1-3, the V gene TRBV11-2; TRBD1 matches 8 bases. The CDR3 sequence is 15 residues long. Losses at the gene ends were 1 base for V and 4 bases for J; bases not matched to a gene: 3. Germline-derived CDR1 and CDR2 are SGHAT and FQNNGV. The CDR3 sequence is CASSLVRGQGNTIYF. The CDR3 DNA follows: TGTGCCAGCAGCTTAGTCAGGGGGCAAGGAAACACCATATATTTT. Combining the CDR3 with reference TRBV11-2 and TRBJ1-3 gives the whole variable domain EAGVAQSPRYKIIEKRQSVAFWCNPISGHATLYWYQQILGQGPKLLIQFQNNGVVDDSQLPKDRFSAERLKGVDSTLKIQPAKLEDSAVYLCASSLVRGQGNTIYFGEGSWLTVV.

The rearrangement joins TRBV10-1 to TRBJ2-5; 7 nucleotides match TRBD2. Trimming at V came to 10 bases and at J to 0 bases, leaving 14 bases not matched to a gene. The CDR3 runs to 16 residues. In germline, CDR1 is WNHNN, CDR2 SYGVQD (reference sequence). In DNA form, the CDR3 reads TGCGCCACCCGGGGACCTGCCGGGAGGTACCAAGAGACCCAGTACTTC. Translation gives CATRGPAGRYQETQYF.

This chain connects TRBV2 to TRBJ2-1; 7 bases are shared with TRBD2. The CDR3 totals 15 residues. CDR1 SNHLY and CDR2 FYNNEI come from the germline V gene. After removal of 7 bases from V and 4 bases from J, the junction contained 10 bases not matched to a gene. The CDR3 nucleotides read TGTGCCAGCAACCGGGGGGAGGGAATGTACAATGAGCAGTTCTTC. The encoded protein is CASNRGEGMYNEQFF.

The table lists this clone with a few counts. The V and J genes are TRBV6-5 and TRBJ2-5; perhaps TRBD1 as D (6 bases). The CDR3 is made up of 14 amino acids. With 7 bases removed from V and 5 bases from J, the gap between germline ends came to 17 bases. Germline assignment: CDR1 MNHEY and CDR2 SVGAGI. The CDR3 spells CASTAVTQGETQYF. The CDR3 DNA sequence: TGTGCCAGCACTGCGGTGACCCAGGGGGAGACCCAGTACTTC.

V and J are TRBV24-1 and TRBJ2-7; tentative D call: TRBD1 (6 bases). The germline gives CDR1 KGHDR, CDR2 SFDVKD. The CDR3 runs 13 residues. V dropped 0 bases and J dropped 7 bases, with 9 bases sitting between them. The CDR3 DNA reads TGTGCCACCAGTGATTTGGACAGGTTTGAGCAGTACTTC. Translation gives CATSDLDRFEQYF.

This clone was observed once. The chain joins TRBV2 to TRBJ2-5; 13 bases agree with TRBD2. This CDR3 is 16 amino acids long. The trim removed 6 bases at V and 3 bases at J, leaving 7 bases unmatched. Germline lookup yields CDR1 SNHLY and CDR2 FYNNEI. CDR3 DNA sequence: TGTGCCAGCAGCCATAAGACTAGCGGGGGGAAAGAGACCCAGTACTTC. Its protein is CASSHKTSGGKETQYF.

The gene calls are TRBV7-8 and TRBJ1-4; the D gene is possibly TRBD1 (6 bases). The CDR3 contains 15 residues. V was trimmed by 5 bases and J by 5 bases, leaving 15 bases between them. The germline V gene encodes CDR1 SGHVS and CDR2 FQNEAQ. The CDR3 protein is CASSLAGQSNEKLFF. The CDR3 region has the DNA TGTGCCAGCAGCCTGGCCGGACAGTCCAATGAAAAACTGTTTTTT.

In nucleotides, the CDR3 is TGTGCCAGTAGTCTGGCCAACTCCTACAATGAGCAGTTCTTC. Its translation is CASSLANSYNEQFF. The chain employs TRBV19 and TRBJ2-1; the D is unclear. The CDR3 length is 14 residues. Looked up from germline, CDR1 is LNHDA and CDR2 is SQIVND (reference sequence). Trimming took 5 bases from V and 0 from J, leaving 8 bases between them. Full variable domain (remainder filled in from reference TRBV19 and TRBJ2-1): DGGITQSPKYLFRKEGQNVTLSCEQNLNHDAMYWYRQDPGQGLRLIYYSQIVNDFQKGDIAEGYSVSREKKESFPLTVTSAQKNPTAFYLCASSLANSYNEQFFGPGTRLTVL.

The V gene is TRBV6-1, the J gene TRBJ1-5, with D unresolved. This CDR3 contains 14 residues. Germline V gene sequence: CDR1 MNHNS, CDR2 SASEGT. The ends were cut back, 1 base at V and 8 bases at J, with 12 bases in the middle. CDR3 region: CASSEVAGEEPQHF. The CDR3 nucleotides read TGTGCCAGCAGTGAAGTGGCCGGGGAAGAGCCCCAGCATTTT.